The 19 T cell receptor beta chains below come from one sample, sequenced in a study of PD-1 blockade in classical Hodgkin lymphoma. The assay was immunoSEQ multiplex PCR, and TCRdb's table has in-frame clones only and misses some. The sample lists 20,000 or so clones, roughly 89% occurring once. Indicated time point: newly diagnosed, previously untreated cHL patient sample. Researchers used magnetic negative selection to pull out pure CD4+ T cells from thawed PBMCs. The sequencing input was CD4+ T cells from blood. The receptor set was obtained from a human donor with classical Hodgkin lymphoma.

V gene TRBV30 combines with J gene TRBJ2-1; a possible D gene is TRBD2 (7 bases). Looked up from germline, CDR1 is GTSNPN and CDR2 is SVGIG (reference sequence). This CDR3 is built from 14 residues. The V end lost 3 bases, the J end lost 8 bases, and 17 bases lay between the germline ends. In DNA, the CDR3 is TGTGCCTGGAGAGGCCTAGGGGGGGGCGATGAGCAGTTCTTC. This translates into CAWRGLGGGDEQFF.

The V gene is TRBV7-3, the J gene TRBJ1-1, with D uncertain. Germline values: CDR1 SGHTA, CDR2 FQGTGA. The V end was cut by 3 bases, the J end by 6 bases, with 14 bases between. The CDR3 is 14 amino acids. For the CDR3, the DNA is TGTGCCAGCAGCTTTCACTCGGGGTCCGCTGAAGCTTTCTTT. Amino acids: CASSFHSGSAEAFF.

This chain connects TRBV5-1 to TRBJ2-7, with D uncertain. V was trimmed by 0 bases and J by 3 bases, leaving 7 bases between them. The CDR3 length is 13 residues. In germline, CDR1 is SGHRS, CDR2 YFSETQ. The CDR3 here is CASSLGGFYEQYF. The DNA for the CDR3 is TGCGCCAGCAGCTTGGGGGGATTCTACGAGCAGTACTTC.

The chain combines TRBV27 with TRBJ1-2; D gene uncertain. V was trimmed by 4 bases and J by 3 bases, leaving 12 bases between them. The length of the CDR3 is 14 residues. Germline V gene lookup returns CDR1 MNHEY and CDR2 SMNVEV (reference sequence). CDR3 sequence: CASSSSHLDYGYTF. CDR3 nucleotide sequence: TGTGCCAGCAGTTCCTCCCACTTAGACTATGGCTACACCTTC.

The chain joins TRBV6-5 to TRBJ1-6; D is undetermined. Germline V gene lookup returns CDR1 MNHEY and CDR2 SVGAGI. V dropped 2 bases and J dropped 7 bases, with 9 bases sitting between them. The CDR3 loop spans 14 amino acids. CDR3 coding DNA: TGTGCCAGCAGTTACGGCAGTTGGAATTCACCCCTCCACTTT. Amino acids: CASSYGSWNSPLHF.

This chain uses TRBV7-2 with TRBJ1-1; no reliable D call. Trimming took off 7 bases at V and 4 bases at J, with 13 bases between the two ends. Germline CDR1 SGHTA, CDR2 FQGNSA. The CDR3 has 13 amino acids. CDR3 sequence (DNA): TGTGCCAGCACTTTCGGAGGAGGCACTGAAGCTTTCTTT. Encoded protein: CASTFGGGTEAFF.

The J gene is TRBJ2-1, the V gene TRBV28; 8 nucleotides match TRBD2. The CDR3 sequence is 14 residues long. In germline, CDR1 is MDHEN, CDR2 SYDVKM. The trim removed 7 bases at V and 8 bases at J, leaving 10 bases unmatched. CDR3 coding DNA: TGTGCCAGCATTACGGGGGGGCCGGTTGATGAGCAGTTCTTC. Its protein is CASITGGPVDEQFF.

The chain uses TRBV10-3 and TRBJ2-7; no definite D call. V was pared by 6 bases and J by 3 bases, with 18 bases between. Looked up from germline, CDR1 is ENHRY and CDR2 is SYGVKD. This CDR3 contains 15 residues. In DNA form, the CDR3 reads TGTGCCATCAGCCTAGGTGTCCTAGTGGGCTACGAGCAGTACTTC. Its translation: CAISLGVLVGYEQYF.

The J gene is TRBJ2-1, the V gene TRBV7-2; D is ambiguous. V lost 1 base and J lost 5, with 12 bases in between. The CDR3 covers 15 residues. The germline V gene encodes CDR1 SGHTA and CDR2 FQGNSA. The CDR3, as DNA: TGTGCCAGCAGCTTAGGACACCGGACGCACAATGAGCAGTTCTTC. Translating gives CASSLGHRTHNEQFF.

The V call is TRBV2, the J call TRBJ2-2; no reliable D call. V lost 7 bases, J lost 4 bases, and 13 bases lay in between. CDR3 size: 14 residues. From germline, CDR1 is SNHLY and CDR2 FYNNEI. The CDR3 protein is CASTGFSLTGELFF. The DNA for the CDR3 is TGTGCCAGCACCGGGTTCTCCCTCACCGGGGAGCTGTTTTTT.

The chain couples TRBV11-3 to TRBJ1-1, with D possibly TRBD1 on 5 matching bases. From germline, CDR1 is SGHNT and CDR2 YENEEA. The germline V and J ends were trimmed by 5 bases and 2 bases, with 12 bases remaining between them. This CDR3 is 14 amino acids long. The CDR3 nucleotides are TGTGCCAGCAGCCCCCAGGGCTACAACACTGAAGCTTTCTTT. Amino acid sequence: CASSPQGYNTEAFF.

The DNA of the CDR3 is TGCGCCAGCAGCTTATCCCACCCGAACACTGAAGCTTTCTTT. Its translation: CASSLSHPNTEAFF. V and J are TRBV5-1 and TRBJ1-1; D is unresolved. The germline CDR1 and CDR2 sequences are SGHRS and YFSETQ. Trimming removed 2 bases from V and 1 base from J, with 9 bases in between. CDR3 length equals 14 residues.

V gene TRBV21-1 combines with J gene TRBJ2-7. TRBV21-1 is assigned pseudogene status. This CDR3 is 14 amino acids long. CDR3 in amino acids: CASSKWTESYGQYF. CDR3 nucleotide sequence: TGTGCCAGCAGCAAATGGACCGAGTCTTATGGGCAGTACTTC.

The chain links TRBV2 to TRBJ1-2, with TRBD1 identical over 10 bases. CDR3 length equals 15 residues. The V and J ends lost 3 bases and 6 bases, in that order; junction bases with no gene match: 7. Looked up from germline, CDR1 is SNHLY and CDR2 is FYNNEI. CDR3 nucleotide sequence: TGTGCCAGCAGTGACCTCGACAGGGGGCGTCATGGCTACACCTTC. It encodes CASSDLDRGRHGYTF.

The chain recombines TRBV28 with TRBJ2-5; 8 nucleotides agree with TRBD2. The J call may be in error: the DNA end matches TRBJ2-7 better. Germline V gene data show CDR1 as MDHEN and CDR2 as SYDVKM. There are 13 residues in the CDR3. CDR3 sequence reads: CASTVSGDYEQYF. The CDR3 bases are TGTGCCAGCACGGTTAGCGGGGACTACGAGCAGTACTTC.

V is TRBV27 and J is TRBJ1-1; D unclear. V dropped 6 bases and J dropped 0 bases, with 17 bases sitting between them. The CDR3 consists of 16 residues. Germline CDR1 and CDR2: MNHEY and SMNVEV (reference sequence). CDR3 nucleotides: TGTGCCAGCAGCGGCCACGGTGGACCCTTGAACACTGAAGCTTTCTTT. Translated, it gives CASSGHGGPLNTEAFF.

The CDR3 is CASSPQASGLAPDTQYF. CDR3 bases: TGTGCCAGCTCACCACAGGCATCGGGACTAGCCCCCGATACGCAGTATTTT. V and J are TRBV18 and TRBJ2-3; TRBD2 matches 9 bases. Germline CDR1 KGHSH, CDR2 LQKENI. The J segment lost 6 bases and the V segment lost 1 base, leaving 11 bases of the junction unmatched. This CDR3 comprises 17 residues.

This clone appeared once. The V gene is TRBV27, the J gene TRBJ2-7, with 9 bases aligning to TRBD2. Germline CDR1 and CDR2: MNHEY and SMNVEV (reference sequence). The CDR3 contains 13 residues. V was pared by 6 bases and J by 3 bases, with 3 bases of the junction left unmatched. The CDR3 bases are TGTGCCAGCAGGCGAGCGGGAGGCTACGAGCAGTACTTC. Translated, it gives CASRRAGGYEQYF.

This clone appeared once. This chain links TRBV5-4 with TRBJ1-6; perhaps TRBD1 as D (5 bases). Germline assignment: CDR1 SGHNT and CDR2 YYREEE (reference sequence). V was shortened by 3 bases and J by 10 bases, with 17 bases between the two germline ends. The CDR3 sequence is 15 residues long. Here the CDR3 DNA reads TGTGCCAGCAGCTGGGGTGGGGGATTAGACTCACCCCTCCACTTT. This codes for CASSWGGGLDSPLHF. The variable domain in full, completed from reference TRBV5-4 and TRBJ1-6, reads ETGVTQSPTHLIKTRGQQVTLRCSSQSGHNTVSWYQQALGQGPQFIFQYYREEENGRGNFPPRFSGLQFPNYSSELNVNALELDDSALYLCASSWGGGLDSPLHFGNGTRLTVT.